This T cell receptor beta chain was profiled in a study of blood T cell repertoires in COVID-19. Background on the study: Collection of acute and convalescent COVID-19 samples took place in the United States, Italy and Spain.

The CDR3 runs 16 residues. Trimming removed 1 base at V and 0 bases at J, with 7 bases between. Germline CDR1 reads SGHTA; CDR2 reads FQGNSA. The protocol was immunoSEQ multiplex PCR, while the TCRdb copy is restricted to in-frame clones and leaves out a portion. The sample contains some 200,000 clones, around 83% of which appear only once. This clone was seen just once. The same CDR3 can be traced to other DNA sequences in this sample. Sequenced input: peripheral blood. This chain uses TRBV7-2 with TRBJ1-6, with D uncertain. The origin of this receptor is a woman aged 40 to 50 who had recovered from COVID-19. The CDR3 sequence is CASSLEGSSYNSPLHF. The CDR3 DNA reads TGTGCCAGCAGCTTAGAAGGGAGCTCCTATAATTCACCCCTCCACTTT.